The clone carrying this T cell receptor beta chain was found a few times. The antigen remains undetermined. The data are from a study of spatial heterogeneity in lung cancer. Study details: Samples were obtained from approximately 76 donors, all untreated early-stage non-small cell lung cancer patients.

The time point: blood at routine non-recurrence follow-up after resection. One entry per CDR3 protein results from TCRdb running MiXCR on the 5' RACE reads. The sample gives fewer than 100,000 distinct CDR3 sequences, roughly 21% of which show up once; about a fifth is in the top ten. The study's findings and limits: Follow-up blood showed ubiquitous expanded tumor TCRs less than blood at resection did.

The CDR3 spans 17 residues. Germline loops: CDR1 LNHDA, CDR2 SQIVND (reference sequence). Trimming removed 2 bases at V and 0 bases at J, with 11 bases between. Material: PBMCs, obtained at follow-up. The chain uses TRBV19 and TRBJ2-6; D may be TRBD2 (5 bases). This clonotype originated in a male donor with early-stage non-small cell lung cancer. The CDR3 DNA sequence: TGTGCCAGTAGTATAAGCGGCGGAGGCTCTGGGGCCAACGTCCTGACTTTC. Residues: CASSISGGGSGANVLTF.